This TCR beta chain was sequenced during a study of T cells after posttransplantation cyclophosphamide. The CDR3 spans 17 residues. Trimming stripped 3 bases from V and 2 bases from J, with 20 bases between. CDR1 GTSNPN and CDR2 SVGIG come from the germline V gene (reference sequence). To note about this clone: The target antigen is unknown.

Study findings and constraints: After PTCy, TRB diversity resembled that of CNI/methotrexate controls.

Assay: immunoSEQ multiplex PCR; the TCRdb copy retains only in-frame clones and omits some. The sample consists of about 50,000 clones, 90% to 95% of them appearing once. The chain couples TRBV30 to TRBJ1-5; D might be TRBD1 (6 bases). The sample taken for sequencing was PBMCs. The clonotype comes from a woman under 40 in good health and a related stem cell transplant donor. The CDR3 DNA is TGTGCCTGGAGCCCCCCAGACAGGTCCTTTGGCAATCAGCCCCAGCATTTT. This translates into CAWSPPDRSFGNQPQHF.